This record concerns one T cell receptor beta chain sequence. Its binding antigen is unknown. No much larger clone is present one base from it, and per-base qualities are unavailable. This sample is drawn from a study of shared clonotypes between healthy human individuals (dated by TCRdb to about 2020). Looking at the study overall: Three men and two women, aged 18 to 49 years, made up the cohort. Per donor, three plates each were used for CD4 naive and CD4 memory, two for CD8 naive, and one for CD8 memory. To estimate repertoire size and how much clonotype sharing occurs between individuals, the study deeply sequenced the blood TCR repertoires of several healthy adults. To increase sequencing depth and limit assay-specific biases, different laboratories used diverse techniques to prepare libraries and sequence TCR repertoires. Per donor, leukapheresis produced somewhere between about 0.8 and 9 billion PBMCs.

The CDR3 runs 13 residues from the cysteine to the phenylalanine. Only CDR3 DNA is held: 39 bases, read in frame from base 1. For CDR1 and CDR2, the germline V gene lists MNHEY and SVGAGI. Deletion took 4 bases off V and 3 bases off J, with a span of 8 bases between the germline ends. Using the deep immunoSEQ assay, TCR CDR3 regions were amplified from genomic DNA by multiplex PCR. Extracted genomic DNA from each cell subset was distributed evenly across all wells of several immunoSEQ 96-well plates, and each plate was treated as a replicate. Each replicate PCR for sorted subsets received about 220 ng genomic DNA, equal to roughly 30,000 T cell genomes. Purified libraries were quantified with a Qubit 3.0 fluorometer, sized on a Bioanalyzer 2100, and re-quantified with the KAPA Library Quantification kit. Every immunoSEQ 96-well plate was sequenced on a separate single-read 150-cycle Illumina NextSeq 550 flow cell. The authors processed their data as follows. The immunoSEQ output contained only junctional sequences without quality scores, so filtering could not match that applied to full-length reads. Sequences were annotated with PyIR, a Python wrapper for IgBLAST v1.9, and V/J genes and CDR3 were assigned using IMGT germline references. Any read was removed if the V/J assignment was weak (E-value above 1e-6), the CDR3 was missing, or the read contained stop codons, out-of-frame junctions, or ambiguous translated residues. V3J clonotypes were defined as sequences sharing an identical inferred V gene, J gene, and CDR3 amino acid sequence. To compute the percentage overlap between repertoires, the number of shared unique clonotypes was divided by the size of the smaller repertoire. Three approaches were used to assess repertoire richness: RTK rarefaction, the Chao1 estimator, and Recon v2.1 estimates of unobserved clonotypes. For all TCRbeta clonotypes obtained by the gDNA method from a handful of donors, generation probabilities were computed with OLGA. Imported from immuneACCESS, the table was reduced by TCRdb to in-frame sequences with V and J called. These copies leave out some clones; in studies compared against another copy, an unresolved V gene accounts for under half, and the cause of the remainder is not known. That table supplies the V and J calls and clone size; D and trimming were determined from the DNA. This sample holds about 1.1 million clones; approximately 77% were observed only once. 0.85% to 1% of the sample goes to the ten largest clones.

Overall study results and their limits: Pairwise subsampling indicated that sequencing depth was expected to affect the degree of clonotype sharing among donors. Sharing across a few donors was observed for around 5% of naive CD4, over 3% of naive CD8, about 2.5% of memory CD4, and roughly 0.4% of memory CD8 clonotypes. Sampling was restricted to blood, and TCR repertoires in tissues likely differ from the TCR repertoires found in blood. Estimated clonotype richness was generally larger for naive than for memory subsets. Because the study included only a small number of donors, the genetic and exposure-history diversity represented was limited. Compared with non-shared clonotypes, the clonotypes found in all four sorted-subset donors had higher generation probabilities. Incomplete sequencing was indicated by rarefaction of sorted-subset datasets, despite the large sequencing depth.

The donors were healthy, HIV-negative adults with no recently reported acute infections or vaccinations. Every donor was a Caucasian adult living in Nashville, Tennessee, USA. Magnetic negative selection was used to enrich CD4+ T cells, after which naive cells were positively selected on CD45RA and the negative fraction became the memory subset. Blood was obtained by leukapheresis, after which PBMCs were separated by Ficoll-Histopaque density gradient centrifugation and cryopreserved in liquid nitrogen vapor phase. Analytical flow cytometry was used to check the purity and quantity of each magnetically sorted T cell population. Genomic DNA was isolated from each sorted fraction and quantified by UV absorbance on a Nanodrop 2000c.

The sample was memory CD4+ T cells from PBMCs. The cell subset or site label for this specimen denotes: CD45RA-negative fraction. The chain was built from TRBV6-5 and TRBJ2-3; no D gene can be assigned with confidence. This TCR was recovered from a young man in good health. Some clones in this sample may be carry-over from other donors' samples. The CDR3 here reads CASSSRRTDTQYF. DNA sequence: TGTGCCAGCAGTTCGCGGCGGACAGATACGCAGTATTTT.